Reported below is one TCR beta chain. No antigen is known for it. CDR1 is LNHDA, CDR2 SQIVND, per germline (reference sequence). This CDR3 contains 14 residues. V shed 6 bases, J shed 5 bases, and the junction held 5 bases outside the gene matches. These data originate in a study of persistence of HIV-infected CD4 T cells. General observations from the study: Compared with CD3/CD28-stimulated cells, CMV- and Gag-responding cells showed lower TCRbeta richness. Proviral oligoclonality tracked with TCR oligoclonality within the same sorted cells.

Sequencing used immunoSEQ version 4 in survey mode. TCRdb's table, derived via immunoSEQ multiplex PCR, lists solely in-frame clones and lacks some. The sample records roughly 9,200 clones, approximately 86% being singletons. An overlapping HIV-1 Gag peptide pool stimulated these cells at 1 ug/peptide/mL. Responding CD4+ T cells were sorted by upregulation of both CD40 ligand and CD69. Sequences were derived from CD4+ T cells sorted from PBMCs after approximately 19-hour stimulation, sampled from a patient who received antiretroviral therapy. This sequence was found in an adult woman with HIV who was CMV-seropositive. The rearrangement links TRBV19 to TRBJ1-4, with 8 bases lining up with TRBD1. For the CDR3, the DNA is TGTGCCAGTAGCATGGGACAGGTGAATGAAAAACTGTTTTTT. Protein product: CASSMGQVNEKLFF. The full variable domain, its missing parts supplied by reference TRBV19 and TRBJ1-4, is DGGITQSPKYLFRKEGQNVTLSCEQNLNHDAMYWYRQDPGQGLRLIYYSQIVNDFQKGDIAEGYSVSREKKESFPLTVTSAQKNPTAFYLCASSMGQVNEKLFFGSGTQLSVL.